The 27 T cell receptor beta chains reported below all come from one sample, sequenced in a study of T cell responses to AZD1222 COVID-19 vaccine. Profiled with immunoSEQ multiplex PCR; TCRdb holds only in-frame clones, not every one. The sample shows some 98,000 clones, about 88% of them seen only once. The starting material was peripheral blood, obtained on day 0 of AZD1222 vaccination. These receptors all come from an adult in good health.

The rearrangement uses TRBV20-1 and TRBJ1-5; D is undetermined. The CDR3 contains 10 residues. Trimming left V 5 bases short and J 4 bases short, with 3 bases between. CDR1 DFQATT and CDR2 SNEGSKA come from the germline V gene (reference sequence). The CDR3 region is CSAENQPQHF. DNA of the CDR3: TGCAGTGCTGAGAATCAGCCCCAGCATTTT.

The V and J genes are TRBV10-3 and TRBJ1-1; perhaps TRBD1 as D (6 bases). The CDR3 runs 13 residues. Trimming removed 10 bases at V and 0 bases at J, with 12 bases between. From germline, CDR1 is ENHRY and CDR2 SYGVKD. CDR3 nucleotides: TGTGCCACTACAGGGAGCCTGAACACTGAAGCTTTCTTT. As protein: CATTGSLNTEAFF.

This clone was detected a few times. The chain uses TRBV28 and TRBJ2-1, with D unclear. CDR1 is MDHEN and CDR2 is SYDVKM in the germline V gene. V lost 2 bases, J lost 0 bases, and 17 bases lay in between. The CDR3 consists of 18 residues. This CDR3 is CASSLTPRVASSYNEQFF. The CDR3 DNA is TGTGCCAGCAGTTTAACCCCCCGAGTGGCCAGCTCCTACAATGAGCAGTTCTTC.

The rearrangement links TRBV7-9 to TRBJ1-3, with 7 bases matching TRBD1. CDR1 SEHNR and CDR2 FQNEAQ come from the germline V gene (reference sequence). Trimming removed 2 bases from V and 0 bases from J; junction bases left unmatched: 4. The CDR3 runs to 16 residues. The CDR3 is CASSLPTGSSGNTIYF. CDR3 DNA: TGTGCCAGCAGCTTACCGACAGGGAGCTCTGGAAACACCATATATTTT.

V usage is TRBV6-2 or TRBV6-3 and J usage is TRBJ2-5, with a weak D call TRBD1 (5 bases). Germline CDR1 is MNHEY and CDR2 is SVGEGT. V was trimmed by 0 bases and J by 3 bases, leaving 14 bases between them. The CDR3 has 16 residues. For the CDR3, the DNA is TGTGCCAGCAGTTACTCGAATGCAGGGTGGGAAGAGACCCAGTACTTC. This translates into CASSYSNAGWEETQYF.

This clone has only a few counts. The chain employs TRBV5-1 and TRBJ1-6, with D hard to call. CDR1 and CDR2 (germline): SGHRS, YFSETQ. Trimming removed 3 bases from V and 10 bases from J, with 11 bases in between. The CDR3 has 13 residues. The CDR3 sequence: CASSWREDSPLHF. CDR3 nucleotide sequence: TGCGCCAGCAGCTGGCGGGAAGACTCACCCCTCCACTTT.

This chain connects TRBV5-1 to TRBJ1-2; TRBD1 agrees at 8 bases. Germline CDR1 is SGHRS and CDR2 is YFSETQ. V was clipped by 1 base and J by 6 bases; unmatched bases: 8. The CDR3 has 15 residues. The CDR3 coding sequence is TGCGCCAGCAGCTTGACTCAGACAGGGGCGGATGGCTACACCTTC. As protein: CASSLTQTGADGYTF.

V gene TRBV4-3 combines with J gene TRBJ2-7, with D possibly being TRBD1 or TRBD2 (5 bases each). This CDR3 spans 13 amino acids. Germline V gene sequence: CDR1 LGHNA, CDR2 YSLEER. Trimming took off 3 bases at V and 2 bases at J, with 8 bases between the two ends. CDR3 amino acids: CASSQGRAYEQYF. The CDR3 nucleotides read TGCGCCAGCAGCCAGGGACGGGCCTACGAGCAGTACTTC.

The CDR3 loop is CASSTEQDNEQFF. The CDR3 DNA is TGCGCCAGCAGCACCGAACAGGACAATGAGCAGTTCTTC. The chain joins TRBV5-1 to TRBJ2-1; possibly TRBD1 for D (5 bases). Per germline, CDR1 SGHRS and CDR2 YFSETQ. The CDR3 consists of 13 residues. V was clipped by 4 bases and J by 5 bases, with 10 bases between them.

This rearrangement joins TRBV7-3 to TRBJ2-7; 8 bases fit TRBD2. This CDR3 is 15 amino acids long. CDR1 SGHTA and CDR2 FQGTGA come from the germline V gene. V trimming: 2 bases; J trimming: 4 bases; junction bases outside the gene matches: 7. DNA of the CDR3: TGTGCCAGCAGCTTAGCGGGGGGCTCGAGGTACGAGCAGTACTTC. Residues: CASSLAGGSRYEQYF.

The rearrangement uses TRBV28 and TRBJ2-3; either TRBD1 or TRBD2 may supply D (7 bases each). The germline V gene encodes CDR1 MDHEN and CDR2 SYDVKM. The CDR3 has 15 amino acids. Trimming cost V 5 bases and J 0 bases, with 12 bases left between them. The CDR3 bases are TGTGCCAGCAGTCTTCAGGGGGGGAGCACAGATACGCAGTATTTT. Protein sequence: CASSLQGGSTDTQYF.

J is TRBJ2-7 and V is TRBV9; 8 bases line up with TRBD2. J lost 4 bases, V lost 4 bases, and 7 bases had no gene match. The CDR3 runs 14 residues. CDR1 is SGDLS and CDR2 is YYNGEE in the germline V gene. The CDR3 sequence: CASSPPSGLYEQYF. The CDR3 DNA sequence: TGTGCCAGCAGCCCCCCTAGCGGGTTATACGAGCAGTACTTC.

The chain links TRBV27 to TRBJ1-1; possible D gene TRBD1, 5 bases. Germline V gives CDR1 MNHEY, CDR2 SMNVEV (reference sequence). The CDR3 runs to 16 residues. The V end lost 6 bases, the J end lost 6 bases, and 23 bases lay between the germline ends. CDR3 DNA sequence: TGTGCCAGCAGCCTAAGTTTGGACCGGGGCAGACCTGAAGCTTTCTTT. Amino acid sequence: CASSLSLDRGRPEAFF.

The rearrangement links TRBV5-1 to TRBJ1-2, with D possibly being TRBD1 (6 bases). V was pared by 4 bases and J by 4 bases, with 11 bases between. The germline gives CDR1 SGHRS, CDR2 YFSETQ. CDR3 length: 13 residues. Here the CDR3 DNA reads TGCGCCAGCAGCCCGGGACAACGCTATGGCTACACCTTC. This sequence encodes CASSPGQRYGYTF.

The gene calls are TRBV15 and TRBJ2-7; TRBD1 matches at 11 bases. The CDR3 extends over 16 amino acids. Looked up from germline, CDR1 is LNHNV and CDR2 is YYDKDF (reference sequence). The ends lost 1 base at V and 3 bases at J; junction bases unmatched: 5. CDR3 DNA sequence: TGTGCCACCAGCAGAGTTCACGGGACAGGGGGCTACGAGCAGTACTTC. Translated: CATSRVHGTGGYEQYF.

The V call is TRBV18, the J call TRBJ1-3; D possibly corresponds to TRBD1 (5 bases). The length of the CDR3 is 17 residues. Germline V CDR1 and CDR2: KGHSH, LQKENI. The V gene lost 5 bases and the J gene lost 0 bases, with 17 bases spanning the gap. CDR3 protein: CASSIGQGTASGNTIYF. The CDR3 DNA is TGTGCCAGCTCAATTGGGCAGGGAACGGCCTCTGGAAACACCATATATTTT.

This chain links TRBV19 with TRBJ1-1, with D maybe TRBD1 (5 bases). Germline V gives CDR1 LNHDA, CDR2 SQIVND (reference sequence). V gave up 5 bases and J gave up 4 bases, with 17 bases separating them. The CDR3 is 15 amino acids. The CDR3 region is CASSPSRGRGTEAFF. CDR3 in DNA: TGTGCCAGTAGTCCCTCTAGGGGCCGGGGCACTGAAGCTTTCTTT.

J is TRBJ1-1 and V is TRBV5-1; tentative D call: TRBD1 (6 bases). The CDR3 runs 14 residues. Trimming took 3 bases from V and 2 from J, leaving 11 bases between them. Germline V gives CDR1 SGHRS, CDR2 YFSETQ. CDR3 sequence reads: CASSSFGGNTEAFF. CDR3 coding DNA: TGCGCCAGCAGCTCGTTCGGGGGCAACACTGAAGCTTTCTTT.

The chain joins TRBV4-1 to TRBJ1-5; 8 bases agree with TRBD1. CDR1 MGHRA and CDR2 YSYEKL come from the germline V gene. The CDR3 loop spans 17 amino acids. J gave up 0 bases and V 3 bases, and 7 bases lay outside the gene matches. CDR3 DNA: TGCGCCAGCAGCCAGATCCAGGGGGCAGGTAGCAATCAGCCCCAGCATTTT. This codes for CASSQIQGAGSNQPQHF.

The V call is TRBV19, the J call TRBJ2-7; tentatively, D is TRBD1 (5 bases). Germline V lookup: CDR1 LNHDA, CDR2 SQIVND (reference sequence). V dropped 5 bases and J dropped 5 bases, with 22 bases sitting between them. This CDR3 is 16 amino acids long. CDR3: CASSLQGQGYFHEQYF. The DNA for the CDR3 is TGTGCCAGTAGTCTACAAGGACAAGGCTATTTCCACGAGCAGTACTTC.

V and J are TRBV5-1 and TRBJ1-3; 7 bases map to TRBD1. CDR3 size: 16 residues. The trim removed 4 bases at V and 0 bases at J, leaving 7 bases unmatched. Germline CDR1 is SGHRS and CDR2 is YFSETQ. CDR3 DNA sequence: TGCGCCAGCAGCCTGGGACAGAGAGACTCTGGAAACACCATATATTTT. It codes for CASSLGQRDSGNTIYF.

V and J are TRBV30 and TRBJ1-5; no firm D call. V was pared by 3 bases and J by 2 bases, with 8 bases between. This CDR3 region has 13 residues. CDR1 is GTSNPN, CDR2 SVGIG, per germline (reference sequence). The chain's CDR3 is CAWRGRGNQPQHF. The DNA for the CDR3 is TGTGCCTGGAGGGGAAGGGGCAATCAGCCCCAGCATTTT.

V usage is TRBV6-1 and J usage is TRBJ2-5; 8 positions match TRBD1. The length of the CDR3 is 16 residues. Trimming took 4 bases from V and 4 from J; bases not matched to a gene: 11. Germline values: CDR1 MNHNS, CDR2 SASEGT. Here the CDR3 DNA reads TGTGCCAGCAGTGGAGTGGCAGGGGGCTTTTCAGAGACCCAGTACTTC. Its protein is CASSGVAGGFSETQYF.

The chain recombines TRBV5-1 with TRBJ1-2; no reliable D call. The ends were cut back, 3 bases at V and 3 bases at J, with 9 bases in the middle. Germline values: CDR1 SGHRS, CDR2 YFSETQ. The CDR3 sequence is 13 residues long. The CDR3 sequence is CASSSRVYYGYTF. The CDR3 DNA is TGCGCCAGCAGCTCGCGGGTTTACTATGGCTACACCTTC.

The J gene is TRBJ2-7, the V gene TRBV18, with 7 bases aligning to TRBD1. The CDR3 consists of 15 residues. The germline V gene encodes CDR1 KGHSH and CDR2 LQKENI. The V segment lost 0 bases and the J segment 4 bases; nucleotides outside the gene matches: 6. CDR3 bases: TGTGCCAGCTCACCACCGACAGGGCCGTTTTACGAGCAGTACTTC. Residues: CASSPPTGPFYEQYF.

The chain uses TRBV7-2 and TRBJ1-2, with 7 bases aligning to TRBD1. The CDR3 is 14 residues long. V gave up 0 bases and J gave up 6 bases; unmatched junction bases: 4. The germline CDR1 and CDR2 sequences are SGHTA and FQGNSA. CDR3 sequence reads: CASSLAMRGHGYTF. CDR3 bases: TGTGCCAGCAGCTTAGCGATGAGGGGGCATGGCTACACCTTC.

The rearrangement uses TRBV11-2 and TRBJ1-1, with 7 positions matching TRBD1. CDR3 size: 14 residues. V lost 3 bases to trimming and J lost 5 bases; unmatched junction nucleotides: 6. Germline CDR1 SGHAT, CDR2 FQNNGV. The CDR3 region is CASSFGRGGTEAFF. CDR3 nucleotides: TGTGCCAGCAGCTTTGGCAGGGGGGGAACTGAAGCTTTCTTT.